These T cell receptor beta chains were read from a single sample in a study of cytomegalovirus exposure and HLA in healthy donors. Data came from immunoSEQ multiplex PCR; TCRdb stores just in-frame clones and leaves some out. The repertoire holds around 73,000 clones, with about 90% as singletons. The sample consisted of PBMCs. The source of these receptors is a woman aged 18 to 35 in good health and CMV-seropositive. The CDR3 runs from the conserved cysteine through the conserved F or W. A D gene is named only where the DNA matches it firmly. Only part of the rows carry a size: once, few, many, or a class if the clone is expanded.

J | size | D | V | CDR3 | DNA
TRBJ1-6 | few | . | TRBV6-1 | CASRFREESPLHF | TGTGCCAGCAGGTTCAGGGAGGAATCACCCCTCCACTTT
TRBJ1-2 | . | TRBD1 | TRBV27 | CASSPLSPDRGRGYGYTF | TGTGCCAGCAGTCCTCTGTCTCCGGACAGGGGGCGCGGCTATGGCTACACCTTC
TRBJ2-7 | . | TRBD1 | TRBV9 | CASSSQGQGGLGEQYF | TGTGCCAGCAGCTCCCAAGGACAGGGTGGTTTAGGCGAGCAGTACTTC
TRBJ2-1 | . | . | TRBV28 | CASSLGASNEQFF | TGTGCCAGCAGTTTAGGAGCGAGCAATGAGCAGTTCTTC
TRBJ2-2 | . | . | TRBV7-9 | CASSLWGRENTGELFF | TGTGCCAGCAGCTTATGGGGCAGGGAGAACACCGGGGAGCTGTTTTTT
TRBJ2-7 | . | TRBD2 | TRBV6-1 | CASSGLAAYEQYF | TGTGCCAGCAGTGGACTAGCGGCCTACGAGCAGTACTTC
TRBJ2-1 | . | TRBD1 | TRBV6-1 | CASSRGTGGDEQFF | TGTGCCAGCAGTCGCGGGACAGGGGGCGATGAGCAGTTCTTC
TRBJ2-5 | . | . | TRBV18 | CASSEEETQYF | TGTGCCAGCTCAGAGGAGGAGACCCAGTACTTC
TRBJ2-5 | . | . | TRBV21-1 | CASSKEAPGDQETQYF | TGTGCCAGCAGCAAAGAGGCCCCGGGGGACCAAGAGACCCAGTACTTC
TRBJ2-2 | few | TRBD1 | TRBV6-5 | CASSYSGGNTGELFF | TGTGCCAGCAGTTACTCAGGGGGCAACACCGGGGAGCTGTTTTTT
TRBJ2-3 | . | TRBD2 | TRBV30 | CAWSYGLAGFTDTQYF | TGTGCCTGGAGTTACGGACTAGCGGGGTTCACAGATACGCAGTATTTT
TRBJ2-1 | . | TRBD2 | TRBV5-1 | CASSPSGGYNEQFF | TGCGCCAGCAGCCCTAGCGGGGGATACAATGAGCAGTTCTTC
TRBJ1-1 | . | . | TRBV5-1 | CATSYRVGTEAFF | TGCGCCACGAGTTACAGGGTTGGGACTGAAGCTTTCTTT
TRBJ2-3 | . | TRBD2 | TRBV5-1 | CASSAGSAGLVWDTQYF | TGCGCCAGCAGCGCCGGTTCGGCGGGACTAGTCTGGGATACGCAGTATTTT